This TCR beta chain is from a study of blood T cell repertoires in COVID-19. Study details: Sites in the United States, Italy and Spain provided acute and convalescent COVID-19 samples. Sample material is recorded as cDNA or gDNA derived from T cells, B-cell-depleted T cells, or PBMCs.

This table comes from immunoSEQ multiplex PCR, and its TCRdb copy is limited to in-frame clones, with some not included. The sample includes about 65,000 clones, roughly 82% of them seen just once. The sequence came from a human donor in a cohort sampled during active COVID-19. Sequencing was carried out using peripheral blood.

CDR3 sequence reads: CASSLDSTSYNEQFF. The CDR3 DNA reads as TGCGCCAGCAGCCTAGACAGTACCTCCTACAATGAGCAGTTCTTC. The J gene is TRBJ2-1, the V gene TRBV5-1; D might be TRBD1 (5 bases). The CDR3 sequence is 15 residues long. Looked up from germline, CDR1 is SGHRS and CDR2 is YFSETQ. V was shortened by 4 bases and J by 0 bases, with 11 bases between the two germline ends.